A single sample is the source of the 20 T cell receptor beta chains below, sequenced in a study of blood T cell repertoires in COVID-19. The method was immunoSEQ multiplex PCR; TCRdb's version includes in-frame clones alone and lacks a portion of them. The data show approximately 52,000 clones, approximately 86% seen once. Material for sequencing was peripheral blood. These receptors were collected from a man in his sixties with acute or convalescent COVID-19.

The chain uses TRBV2 and TRBJ1-2; 9 bases map to TRBD1. Germline V gives CDR1 SNHLY, CDR2 FYNNEI. The ends lost 4 bases at V and 6 bases at J; junction bases unmatched: 9. The CDR3 runs 15 residues. The CDR3 nucleotides read TGTGCCAGCAGTGCCGGGACAGGGCTGGGGAATGGCTACACCTTC. As protein: CASSAGTGLGNGYTF. Drawing the rest from reference TRBV2 and TRBJ1-2, the complete variable domain is EPEVTQTPSHQVTQMGQEVILRCVPISNHLYFYWYRQILGQKVEFLVSFYNNEISEKSEIFDDQFSVERPDGSNFTLKIRSTKLEDSAMYFCASSAGTGLGNGYTFGSGTRLTVV.

The chain is built from TRBV24-1 and TRBJ1-1; tentative D call: TRBD1 (5 bases). V dropped 0 bases and J dropped 0 bases, with 13 bases sitting between them. The CDR3 contains 17 residues. Germline V lookup: CDR1 KGHDR, CDR2 SFDVKD. CDR3 region: CATSDLQGQGLNTEAFF. CDR3 DNA sequence: TGTGCCACCAGTGATTTGCAAGGGCAGGGCCTGAACACTGAAGCTTTCTTT.

The V call is TRBV5-1, the J call TRBJ2-1; D might be TRBD2 (6 bases). CDR3 length: 13 residues. V was pared by 4 bases and J by 10 bases, with 15 bases between. Germline values: CDR1 SGHRS, CDR2 YFSETQ. The CDR3 protein is CASSATSMPEQFF. The CDR3 nucleotides are TGCGCCAGCAGCGCGACTAGTATGCCCGAGCAGTTCTTC.

This chain connects TRBV24-1 to TRBJ1-3; D ambiguous. V lost 9 bases to trimming and J lost 2 bases, with 7 bases between them. This CDR3 comprises 12 residues. Germline CDR1 KGHDR, CDR2 SFDVKD. The CDR3 region is CATPGAGNTIYF. The CDR3 region has the DNA TGTGCCACCCCCGGGGCTGGAAACACCATATATTTT.

This chain connects TRBV11-2 to TRBJ1-4; tentative D call: TRBD1 (5 bases). Germline values: CDR1 SGHAT, CDR2 FQNNGV. The ends were cut back, 7 bases at V and 6 bases at J, with 15 bases in the middle. The CDR3 spans 14 residues. The CDR3: CASTPWQGYEKLFF. Here the CDR3 DNA reads TGTGCCAGCACCCCCTGGCAGGGATATGAAAAACTGTTTTTT.

This clone was observed a single time. The chain is built from TRBV7-9 and TRBJ1-1; 8 bases match TRBD1. Germline-derived CDR1 and CDR2 are SEHNR and FQNEAQ (reference sequence). The length of the CDR3 is 16 residues. V lost 5 bases to trimming and J lost 5 bases; unmatched junction nucleotides: 13. CDR3: CASSTDPGQGGTEAFF. In DNA form, the CDR3 reads TGTGCCAGCAGCACGGACCCCGGACAGGGAGGTACTGAAGCTTTCTTT.

The count of this clone is one. The chain has TRBV5-8 and TRBJ2-4; D not certain. The CDR3 extends over 12 amino acids. Per the germline V gene, CDR1 is SGHTS and CDR2 is YDEGEE. The V end was cut by 4 bases, the J end by 6 bases, with 8 bases between. The CDR3 region is CASSQESNIQYF. CDR3 DNA sequence: TGTGCCAGCAGCCAGGAATCAAACATTCAGTACTTC.

The chain links TRBV13 to TRBJ2-7; 9 bases map to TRBD1. The V gene end was trimmed by 4 bases and the J gene end by 4 bases; junction bases not matched to a gene: 8. Germline V gene lookup returns CDR1 PRHDT and CDR2 FYEKMQ (reference sequence). The CDR3 is 15 amino acids. CDR3 amino acids: CASSSAGQGGYEQYF. In DNA, the CDR3 is TGTGCCAGCAGCTCCGCGGGACAGGGAGGGTACGAGCAGTACTTC.

The chain uses TRBV2 and TRBJ2-3; TRBD2 is a possible D gene (5 bases). Trimming pared 5 bases from V and 4 bases from J, leaving 10 bases between. This CDR3 contains 13 residues. CDR1 and CDR2 (germline): SNHLY, FYNNEI. The CDR3 DNA sequence: TGTGCCAGCAGTTCGGAGGTAGCAGATACGCAGTATTTT. The encoded protein is CASSSEVADTQYF.

The chain carries TRBV11-2 and TRBJ2-6, with TRBD1 matching 8 bases. Germline V CDR1 and CDR2: SGHAT, FQNNGV. This CDR3 comprises 18 residues. J was trimmed by 0 bases and V by 1 base; bases with no gene match: 5. CDR3 protein: CASSLAAGGFSGANVLTF. For the CDR3, the DNA is TGTGCCAGCAGCTTAGCAGCAGGGGGCTTCTCTGGGGCCAACGTCCTGACTTTC. The complete variable domain, with remaining parts taken from reference TRBV11-2 and TRBJ2-6, reads EAGVAQSPRYKIIEKRQSVAFWCNPISGHATLYWYQQILGQGPKLLIQFQNNGVVDDSQLPKDRFSAERLKGVDSTLKIQPAKLEDSAVYLCASSLAAGGFSGANVLTFGAGSRLTVL.

The chain carries TRBV6-5 and TRBJ1-3, with a tentative D call TRBD1 (6 bases). The CDR3 consists of 14 residues. Trimming took off 4 bases at V and 4 bases at J, with 11 bases between the two ends. Germline CDR1 and CDR2: MNHEY and SVGAGI. The CDR3 here is CASSSWGPGNTIYF. The CDR3 bases are TGTGCCAGCAGTTCCTGGGGGCCCGGAAACACCATATATTTT.

The rearrangement joins TRBV14 to TRBJ1-3; possible D gene TRBD1, 5 bases. V was pared by 0 bases and J by 4 bases, with 13 bases between. Germline V CDR1 and CDR2: SGHDN, FVKESK. The CDR3 runs 16 residues. CDR3 in amino acids: CASSQERGGIGNTIYF. In DNA form, the CDR3 reads TGTGCCAGCAGCCAAGAGAGGGGAGGTATCGGAAACACCATATATTTT.

The rearrangement uses TRBV2 and TRBJ2-3; 8 nucleotides agree with TRBD2. The CDR3 is made up of 14 amino acids. The junction had 4 bases not matched to a gene; V was cut back by 6 bases and J by 2 bases. The V gene's germline CDR1 is SNHLY and CDR2 FYNNEI. CDR3 sequence (DNA): TGTGCCAGCAGAACTAGCGGATACACAGATACGCAGTATTTT. This encodes CASRTSGYTDTQYF.

The chain carries TRBV7-9 and TRBJ1-1; no clear D gene. Germline CDR1 is SEHNR and CDR2 is FQNEAQ (reference sequence). V was pared by 5 bases and J by 3 bases, with 10 bases between. This CDR3 contains 13 residues. The CDR3 loop reads CASSPPGYTEAFF. Here the CDR3 DNA reads TGTGCCAGCAGCCCCCCCGGTTACACTGAAGCTTTCTTT.

The chain employs TRBV13 and TRBJ2-3; no definite D call. Trimming pared 4 bases from V and 0 bases from J, leaving 8 bases between. The CDR3 sequence is 14 residues long. Germline V gives CDR1 PRHDT, CDR2 FYEKMQ (reference sequence). The CDR3 protein is CASSSFSSTDTQYF. The CDR3 coding sequence is TGTGCCAGCAGCTCCTTCTCTAGCACAGATACGCAGTATTTT.

The chain couples TRBV11-3 to TRBJ2-2, with 7 bases lining up with TRBD1. J gave up 7 bases and V 6 bases, and 8 bases lay outside the gene matches. The CDR3 covers 14 residues. Per the germline V gene, CDR1 is SGHNT and CDR2 is YENEEA. In DNA form, the CDR3 reads TGTGCCAGCAGTCAGACAGGGACGGTCGGGGAGCTGTTTTTT. It encodes CASSQTGTVGELFF.

The rearrangement uses TRBV27 and TRBJ2-6, with TRBD1 as a possible D gene (6 bases). The CDR3 is made up of 21 amino acids. The germline gives CDR1 MNHEY, CDR2 SMNVEV (reference sequence). The V gene lost 1 base and the J gene lost 0 bases, with 22 bases spanning the gap. The CDR3 loop reads CASSLFSVSGHSVSGANVLTF. CDR3 DNA sequence: TGTGCCAGCAGTTTATTCTCAGTCTCGGGACACTCGGTCTCTGGGGCCAACGTCCTGACTTTC. Together with reference TRBV27 and TRBJ2-6, the CDR3 gives the full variable domain: EAQVTQNPRYLITVTGKKLTVTCSQNMNHEYMSWYRQDPGLGLRQIYYSMNVEVTDKGDVPEGYKVSRKEKRNFPLILESPSPNQTSLYFCASSLFSVSGHSVSGANVLTFGAGSRLTVL.

This clone was observed a handful of times. The chain recombines TRBV11-3 with TRBJ2-3, with TRBD2 matching 15 bases. The germline gives CDR1 SGHNT, CDR2 YENEEA. Trimming removed 1 base from V and 0 bases from J; junction bases left unmatched: 8. The CDR3 length is 20 residues. The CDR3 spells CASSLAQGLAGGTSTDTQYF. CDR3 coding DNA: TGTGCCAGCAGCTTAGCCCAGGGACTAGCGGGGGGAACTAGCACAGATACGCAGTATTTT. The whole variable domain, remainder taken from reference TRBV11-3 and TRBJ2-3, is EAGVVQSPRYKIIEKKQPVAFWCNPISGHNTLYWYLQNLGQGPELLIRYENEEAVDDSQLPKDRFSAERLKGVDSTLKIQPAELGDSAVYLCASSLAQGLAGGTSTDTQYFGPGTRLTVL.

This clone was observed a single time. The gene calls are TRBV6-5 and TRBJ1-1; D gene uncertain. Germline values: CDR1 MNHEY, CDR2 SVGAGI. V was cut by 7 bases and J by 1 base, with 13 bases left in between. This CDR3 region has 14 residues. CDR3 coding DNA: TGTGCCAGCACCCCGGGAGTCCCGAACACTGAAGCTTTCTTT. Translation: CASTPGVPNTEAFF.

J is TRBJ2-7 and V is TRBV4-1; TRBD2 aligns across 13 bases. This CDR3 spans 16 amino acids. CDR1 is MGHRA and CDR2 is YSYEKL in the germline V gene. The J segment lost 5 bases and the V segment lost 4 bases, leaving 8 bases of the junction unmatched. DNA of the CDR3: TGCGCCAGCAGCCTACAAGGGACTAGCGGGATCCACGAGCAGTACTTC. Residues: CASSLQGTSGIHEQYF.